The 7 T cell receptor beta chains below come from one sample, sequenced in a study of blood T cell repertoires in COVID-19. Here immunoSEQ multiplex PCR was the method, and the copy in TCRdb shows in-frame clones only, minus some. Of over 200,000 clones in the sample, around four fifths were seen once. The sample taken for sequencing was peripheral blood. These receptors all come from a woman older than 75 with active or convalescent COVID-19.

The rearrangement joins TRBV6-2 or TRBV6-3 to TRBJ2-3, with D possibly TRBD1 on 5 matching bases. Per germline, CDR1 MNHEY and CDR2 SVGEGT. Trimming left V 2 bases short and J 6 bases short, with 12 bases between. This CDR3 region has 14 residues. The chain's CDR3 is CASSYGQGPDTQYF. CDR3 DNA: TGTGCCAGCAGTTACGGTCAGGGCCCGGATACGCAGTATTTT.

This clone was seen only once. V is TRBV2 and J is TRBJ1-5, with 9 nucleotides matching TRBD1. The V gene end was trimmed by 4 bases and the J gene end by 2 bases; junction bases not matched to a gene: 6. This CDR3 has 16 residues. CDR1 is SNHLY and CDR2 is FYNNEI in the germline V gene. CDR3 coding DNA: TGTGCCAGCAGTGGACCGGGACAGGGTGGCAATCAGCCCCAGCATTTT. Its translation: CASSGPGQGGNQPQHF.

The rearrangement uses TRBV5-1 and TRBJ2-2; 11 bases agree with TRBD1. Germline CDR1 reads SGHRS; CDR2 reads YFSETQ. The CDR3 covers 16 residues. V trimming: 4 bases; J trimming: 4 bases; junction bases outside the gene matches: 6. CDR3 DNA sequence: TGCGCCAGCAGCCCGGGGACAGGGGGTTTCACCGGGGAGCTGTTTTTT. It codes for CASSPGTGGFTGELFF.

The chain couples TRBV29-1 to TRBJ1-2; D not resolved. Germline CDR1 is SQVTM and CDR2 is ANQGSEA. With 0 bases removed from V and 4 bases from J, the gap between germline ends came to 18 bases. CDR3 size: 16 residues. The CDR3 DNA is TGCAGCGTTGAAGATCGGCGTCAGGCTCCAGGCTATGGCTACACCTTC. It codes for CSVEDRRQAPGYGYTF.

The sample holds many counts of this clone. The chain employs TRBV28 and TRBJ2-5, with D tentatively TRBD2 (6 bases). Germline V gene data show CDR1 as MDHEN and CDR2 as SYDVKM. Trimming cost V 6 bases and J 3 bases, with 8 bases left between them. CDR3 size: 12 residues. The CDR3 DNA reads TGTGCCAGCAGCGGGGGTAAAGAGACCCAGTACTTC. This gives the protein CASSGGKETQYF.

This chain joins TRBV2 and TRBJ2-5; D is perhaps TRBD2 (7 bases). CDR3 size: 13 residues. The germline CDR1 and CDR2 sequences are SNHLY and FYNNEI. Trimming cost V 3 bases and J 9 bases, with 14 bases left between them. The CDR3 region is CASSDEGGWAQYF. In DNA, the CDR3 is TGTGCCAGCAGTGATGAGGGGGGGTGGGCCCAGTACTTC. The full variable domain, its missing parts supplied by reference TRBV2 and TRBJ2-5, is EPEVTQTPSHQVTQMGQEVILRCVPISNHLYFYWYRQILGQKVEFLVSFYNNEISEKSEIFDDQFSVERPDGSNFTLKIRSTKLEDSAMYFCASSDEGGWAQYFGPGTRLLVL.

This chain uses TRBV6-5 with TRBJ2-2; 10 positions agree with TRBD1. The CDR3 extends over 15 amino acids. Germline-derived CDR1 and CDR2 are MNHEY and SVGAGI. V lost 6 bases to trimming and J lost 2 bases; unmatched junction nucleotides: 3. The CDR3 protein is CASSRDRGNTGELFF. CDR3 in DNA: TGTGCCAGCAGCCGGGACAGGGGTAACACCGGGGAGCTGTTTTTT.